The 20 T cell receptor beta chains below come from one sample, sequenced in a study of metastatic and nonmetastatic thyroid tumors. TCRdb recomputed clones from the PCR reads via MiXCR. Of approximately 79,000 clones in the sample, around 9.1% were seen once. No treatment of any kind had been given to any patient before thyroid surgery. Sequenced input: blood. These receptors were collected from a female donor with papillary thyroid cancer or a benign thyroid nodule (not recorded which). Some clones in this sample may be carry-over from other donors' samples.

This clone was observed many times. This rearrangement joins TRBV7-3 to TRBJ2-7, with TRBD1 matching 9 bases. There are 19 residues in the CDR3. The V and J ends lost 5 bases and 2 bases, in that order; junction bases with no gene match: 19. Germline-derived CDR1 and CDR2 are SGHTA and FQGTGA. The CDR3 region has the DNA TGTGCCAGCAGCCCAATAGGCCGGGACAGGGAAAAACAAACCTACGAGCAGTACTTC. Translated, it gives CASSPIGRDREKQTYEQYF.

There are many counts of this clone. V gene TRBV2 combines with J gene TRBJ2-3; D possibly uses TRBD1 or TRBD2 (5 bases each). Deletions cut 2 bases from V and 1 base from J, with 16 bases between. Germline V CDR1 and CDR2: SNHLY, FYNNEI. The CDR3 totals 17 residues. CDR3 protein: CASSEWPQGAGTDTQYF. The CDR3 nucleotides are TGTGCCAGCAGTGAATGGCCTCAGGGAGCTGGCACAGATACGCAGTATTTT.

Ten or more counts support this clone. The CDR3 DNA is TGCAGTGCTAGAGGCCAGCGGAGCTCCTACAATGAGCAGTTCTTC. Translating gives CSARGQRSSYNEQFF. This rearrangement joins TRBV20-1 to TRBJ2-1; D is possibly TRBD2 (5 bases). Germline V gives CDR1 DFQATT, CDR2 SNEGSKA (reference sequence). The CDR3 consists of 15 residues. The V gene lost 1 base and the J gene lost 0 bases, with 10 bases spanning the gap.

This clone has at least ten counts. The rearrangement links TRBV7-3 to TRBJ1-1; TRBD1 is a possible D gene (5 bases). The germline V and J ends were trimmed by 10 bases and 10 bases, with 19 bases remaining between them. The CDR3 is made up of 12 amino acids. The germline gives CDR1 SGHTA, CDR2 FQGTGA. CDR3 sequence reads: CAKGVGGRVAFF. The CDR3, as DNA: TGTGCCAAAGGGGTTGGCGGCAGGGTAGCTTTCTTT.

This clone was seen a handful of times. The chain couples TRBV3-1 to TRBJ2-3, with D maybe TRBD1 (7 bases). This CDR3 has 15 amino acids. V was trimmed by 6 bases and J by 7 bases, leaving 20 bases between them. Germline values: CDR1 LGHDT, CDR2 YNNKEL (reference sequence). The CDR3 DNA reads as TGTGCCAGCAGGGGAGGAGGGGGCCCCCTATATACGCAGTATTTT. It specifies CASRGGGGPLYTQYF.

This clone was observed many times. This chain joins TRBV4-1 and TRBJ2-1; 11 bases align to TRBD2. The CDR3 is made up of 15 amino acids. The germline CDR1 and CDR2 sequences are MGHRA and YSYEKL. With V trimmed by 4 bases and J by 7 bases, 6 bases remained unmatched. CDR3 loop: CASSLVSGGANEQFF. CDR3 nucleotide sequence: TGCGCCAGCAGCCTAGTTAGCGGGGGGGCTAATGAGCAGTTCTTC.

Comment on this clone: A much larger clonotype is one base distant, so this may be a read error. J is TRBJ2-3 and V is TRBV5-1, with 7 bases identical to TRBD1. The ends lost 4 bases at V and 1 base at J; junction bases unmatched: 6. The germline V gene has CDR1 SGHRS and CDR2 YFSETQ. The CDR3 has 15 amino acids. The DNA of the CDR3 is TGCGCCAGCAGCCTACAGGGGTCTCGCACAGATACGCAGTATTTT. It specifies CASSLQGSRTDTQYF.

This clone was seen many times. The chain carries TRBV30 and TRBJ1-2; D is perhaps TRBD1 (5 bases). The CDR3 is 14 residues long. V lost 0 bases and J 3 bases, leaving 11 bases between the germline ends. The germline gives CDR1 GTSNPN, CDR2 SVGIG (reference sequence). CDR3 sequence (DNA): TGTGCCTGGAGTGTAGCCAGGGCTTACTATGGCTACACCTTC. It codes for CAWSVARAYYGYTF.

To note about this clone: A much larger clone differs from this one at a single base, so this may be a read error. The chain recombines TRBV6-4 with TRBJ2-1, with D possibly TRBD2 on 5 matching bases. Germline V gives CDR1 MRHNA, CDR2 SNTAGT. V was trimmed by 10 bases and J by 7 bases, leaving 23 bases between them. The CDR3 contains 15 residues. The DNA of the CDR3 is TGTGCCATCCCCACGGGGTGTTTCCTTGAGAATGAGCAGTTCTTC. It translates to CAIPTGCFLENEQFF.

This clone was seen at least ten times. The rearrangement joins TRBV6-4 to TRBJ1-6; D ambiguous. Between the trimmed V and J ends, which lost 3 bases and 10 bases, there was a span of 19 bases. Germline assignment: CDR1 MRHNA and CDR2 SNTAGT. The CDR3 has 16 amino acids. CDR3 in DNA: TGTGCCAGCAGTGAAACGGCAGGAGCTTTGTACTCACCCCTCCACTTT. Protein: CASSETAGALYSPLHF.

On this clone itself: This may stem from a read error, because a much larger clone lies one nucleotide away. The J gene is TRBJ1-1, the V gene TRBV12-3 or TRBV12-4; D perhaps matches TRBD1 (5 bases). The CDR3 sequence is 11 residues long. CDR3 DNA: TGTGCCAGCAGCTACAGGACTGGAGCTTTCTTT. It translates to CASSYRTGAFF.

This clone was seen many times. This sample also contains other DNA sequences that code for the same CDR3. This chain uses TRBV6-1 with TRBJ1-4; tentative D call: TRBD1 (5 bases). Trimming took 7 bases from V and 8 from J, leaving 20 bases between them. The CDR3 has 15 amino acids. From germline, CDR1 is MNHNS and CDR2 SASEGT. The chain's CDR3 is CASTPQGKGSEKLFF. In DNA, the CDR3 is TGTGCCAGCACCCCGCAAGGGAAGGGGAGCGAAAAACTGTTTTTT.

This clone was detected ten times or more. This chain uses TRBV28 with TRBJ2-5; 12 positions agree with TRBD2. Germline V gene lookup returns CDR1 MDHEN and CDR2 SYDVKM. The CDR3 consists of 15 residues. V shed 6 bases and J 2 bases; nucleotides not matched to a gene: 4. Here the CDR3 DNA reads TGTGCCAGCAGCCTAGGGACTAGCGGGCAAGAGACCCAGTACTTC. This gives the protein CASSLGTSGQETQYF. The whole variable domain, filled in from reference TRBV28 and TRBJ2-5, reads DVKVTQSSRYLVKRTGEKVFLECVQDMDHENMFWYRQDPGLGLRLIYFSYDVKMKEKGDIPEGYSVSREKKERFSLILESASTNQTSMYLCASSLGTSGQETQYFGPGTRLLVL.

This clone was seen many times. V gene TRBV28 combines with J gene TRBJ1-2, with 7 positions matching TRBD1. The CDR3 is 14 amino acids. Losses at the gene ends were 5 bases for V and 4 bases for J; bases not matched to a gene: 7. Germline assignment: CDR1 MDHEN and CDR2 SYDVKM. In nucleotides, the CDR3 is TGTGCCAGCAGTCTTAGGGGGCGCGTCTATGGCTACACCTTC. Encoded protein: CASSLRGRVYGYTF.

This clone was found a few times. CDR3 amino acids: CAWSVGQGVNYGYTF. The CDR3 DNA is TGTGCCTGGAGTGTAGGACAGGGGGTTAACTATGGCTACACCTTC. The chain uses TRBV30 and TRBJ1-2; 10 bases fit TRBD1. The junction had 2 bases not matched to a gene; V was cut back by 0 bases and J by 1 base. Per germline, CDR1 GTSNPN and CDR2 SVGIG (reference sequence). The CDR3 is made up of 15 amino acids.

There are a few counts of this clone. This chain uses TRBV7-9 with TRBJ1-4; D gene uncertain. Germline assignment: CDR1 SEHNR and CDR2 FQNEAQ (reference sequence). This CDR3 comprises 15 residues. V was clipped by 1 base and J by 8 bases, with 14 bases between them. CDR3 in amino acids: CASSLGARFGEKLFF. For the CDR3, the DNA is TGTGCCAGCAGCTTAGGAGCCAGGTTCGGGGAAAAACTGTTTTTT.

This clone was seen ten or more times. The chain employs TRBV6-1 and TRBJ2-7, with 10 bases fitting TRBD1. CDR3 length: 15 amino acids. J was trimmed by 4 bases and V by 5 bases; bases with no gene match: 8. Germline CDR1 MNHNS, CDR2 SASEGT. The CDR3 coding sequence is TGTGCCAGCAGTCGGACAGGGGGGTTGACGTACGAGCAGTACTTC. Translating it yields CASSRTGGLTYEQYF.

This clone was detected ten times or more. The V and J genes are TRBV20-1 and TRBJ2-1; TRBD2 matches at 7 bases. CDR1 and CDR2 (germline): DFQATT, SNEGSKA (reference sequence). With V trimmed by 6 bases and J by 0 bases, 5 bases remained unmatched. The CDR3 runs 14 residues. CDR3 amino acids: CSATSGNSYNEQFF. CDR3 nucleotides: TGCAGTGCGACCAGCGGGAACTCCTACAATGAGCAGTTCTTC.

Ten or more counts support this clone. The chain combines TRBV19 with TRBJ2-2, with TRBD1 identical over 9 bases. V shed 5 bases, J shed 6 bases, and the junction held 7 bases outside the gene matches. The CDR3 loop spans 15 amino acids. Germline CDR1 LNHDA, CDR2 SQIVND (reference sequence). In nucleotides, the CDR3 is TGTGCCAGTAGTCCGGGACAGGGCATGTCCGGGGAGCTGTTTTTT. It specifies CASSPGQGMSGELFF.

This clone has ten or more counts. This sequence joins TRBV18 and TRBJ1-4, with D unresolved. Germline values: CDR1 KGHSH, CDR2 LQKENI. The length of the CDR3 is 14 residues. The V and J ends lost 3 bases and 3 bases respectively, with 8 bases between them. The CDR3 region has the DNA TGTGCCAGCTCACCTAGCTCTGCTAATGAAAAACTGTTTTTT. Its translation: CASSPSSANEKLFF.